Below, 32 T cell receptor beta chains from the same sample are listed, as sequenced in a study of shared clonotypes between healthy human individuals. TCRdb's copy holds only in-frame clones and misses some; the assay was immunoSEQ multiplex PCR. Of a few million clones in the sample, 90% to 95% were seen once. The sequencing input was naive CD4+ T cells sorted from blood. The subset is: CD45RA+ positively selected. These receptors were obtained from a man in his late teens or twenties in good health.

This clone appeared a few times. The chain joins TRBV28 to TRBJ1-4, with no clear D. With 5 bases removed from V and 8 bases from J, the gap between germline ends came to 12 bases. Germline V CDR1 and CDR2: MDHEN, SYDVKM. This CDR3 comprises 13 residues. DNA for the CDR3: TGTGCCAGCAGTGTGGGTTTGGGAGAAAAACTGTTTTTT. Its protein product is CASSVGLGEKLFF. Full variable domain (rest looked up from reference TRBV28 and TRBJ1-4): DVKVTQSSRYLVKRTGEKVFLECVQDMDHENMFWYRQDPGLGLRLIYFSYDVKMKEKGDIPEGYSVSREKKERFSLILESASTNQTSMYLCASSVGLGEKLFFGSGTQLSVL.

The rearrangement links TRBV18 to TRBJ2-1; 13 bases line up with TRBD2. This CDR3 region has 15 residues. Germline V gene sequence: CDR1 KGHSH, CDR2 LQKENI. V shed 4 bases and J 8 bases; nucleotides not matched to a gene: 5. DNA of the CDR3: TGTGCCAGCTCACTCCCGGGACTAGCGGGATATGAGCAGTTCTTC. Translation gives CASSLPGLAGYEQFF.

The rearrangement joins TRBV5-1 to TRBJ2-2, with 7 bases lining up with TRBD1. J lost 4 bases, V lost 1 base, and 10 bases had no gene match. The CDR3 totals 17 residues. Germline values: CDR1 SGHRS, CDR2 YFSETQ. CDR3 sequence reads: CASSLFVTGSSTGELFF. The DNA of the CDR3 is TGCGCCAGCAGCTTGTTTGTGACAGGGTCATCCACCGGGGAGCTGTTTTTT.

The genes are TRBV18 and TRBJ1-5; TRBD1 aligns across 7 bases. Germline loops: CDR1 KGHSH, CDR2 LQKENI. The CDR3 sequence is 15 residues long. The V gene end was trimmed by 3 bases and the J gene end by 3 bases; junction bases not matched to a gene: 5. CDR3 loop: CASSPPGGNNQPQHF. CDR3 nucleotides: TGTGCCAGCTCACCTCCAGGGGGGAACAATCAGCCCCAGCATTTT.

The rearrangement joins TRBV5-1 to TRBJ2-2; unclear D gene. The V end lost 4 bases, the J end lost 7 bases, and 14 bases lay between the germline ends. This CDR3 region has 14 residues. Germline V gene sequence: CDR1 SGHRS, CDR2 YFSETQ. In nucleotides, the CDR3 is TGCGCCAGCAGCCCCGACCCCGTTAGCGGGGAGCTGTTTTTT. Its translation: CASSPDPVSGELFF.

The V gene is TRBV4-3, the J gene TRBJ2-3, with TRBD2 identical over 14 bases. CDR1 LGHNA and CDR2 YSLEER come from the germline V gene. V gave up 2 bases and J gave up 4 bases; unmatched junction bases: 8. This CDR3 is built from 18 residues. The DNA for the CDR3 is TGCGCCAGCAGCCAATACGGGACTAGCGGGAGCGCCCCAGATACGCAGTATTTT. As protein: CASSQYGTSGSAPDTQYF.

This chain links TRBV5-1 with TRBJ1-1, with a possible D match to TRBD1 (6 bases). The CDR3 loop spans 13 amino acids. Germline V lookup: CDR1 SGHRS, CDR2 YFSETQ. V lost 4 bases to trimming and J lost 5 bases, with 12 bases between them. The CDR3 DNA sequence: TGCGCCAGCAGCCGGGGGGCGCTGACTGAAGCTTTCTTT. This translates into CASSRGALTEAFF.

The chain couples TRBV19 to TRBJ1-5; 7 bases agree with TRBD1. CDR3 length: 19 residues. V shed 2 bases, J shed 1 base, and the junction held 14 bases outside the gene matches. Germline values: CDR1 LNHDA, CDR2 SQIVND (reference sequence). The CDR3 sequence is CASSISPGGHLKSNQPQHF. In DNA form, the CDR3 reads TGTGCCAGTAGTATATCCCCAGGGGGACACCTAAAAAGCAATCAGCCCCAGCATTTT. The variable domain in full, with the rest retrieved from reference TRBV19 and TRBJ1-5, is DGGITQSPKYLFRKEGQNVTLSCEQNLNHDAMYWYRQDPGQGLRLIYYSQIVNDFQKGDIAEGYSVSREKKESFPLTVTSAQKNPTAFYLCASSISPGGHLKSNQPQHFGDGTRLSIL.

This clone was recorded only once. The CDR3 region has the DNA TGTGCCAGCAGCTACTCGACAGGGCTCGGTGAGACCCAGTACTTC. This translates into CASSYSTGLGETQYF. The chain couples TRBV11-2 to TRBJ2-5; 7 nucleotides line up with TRBD1. CDR3 length: 15 residues. J was trimmed by 5 bases and V by 4 bases; bases with no gene match: 10. CDR1 is SGHAT and CDR2 is FQNNGV in the germline V gene.

This clone came up once. This sequence joins TRBV27 and TRBJ1-5, with D unresolved. The CDR3 is made up of 15 amino acids. The germline V gene encodes CDR1 MNHEY and CDR2 SMNVEV (reference sequence). The V end was cut by 4 bases, the J end by 2 bases, with 12 bases between. Here the CDR3 DNA reads TGTGCCAGCAGTTCTTGGGGTTGGGGCAATCAGCCCCAGCATTTT. The encoded protein is CASSSWGWGNQPQHF.

The chain recombines TRBV30 with TRBJ1-2, with a possible D match to TRBD1 (5 bases). Germline CDR1 GTSNPN, CDR2 SVGIG (reference sequence). The CDR3 loop spans 10 amino acids. The CDR3 bases are TGTGCTGGGGCGGGATCTGGCTACACCTTC. It is translated as CAGAGSGYTF.

The chain has TRBV5-1 and TRBJ2-2; 7 bases fit TRBD1. Trimming cost V 0 bases and J 5 bases; bases outside gene matches: 7. The germline V gene encodes CDR1 SGHRS and CDR2 YFSETQ. The CDR3 has 16 residues. The CDR3 loop is CASSLAVLQGTGELFF. DNA of the CDR3: TGCGCCAGCAGCTTGGCGGTTCTACAGGGGACCGGGGAGCTGTTTTTT.

This clone was observed a handful of times. This chain connects TRBV28 to TRBJ2-7; D is undetermined. CDR1 and CDR2 from the germline V gene are MDHEN and SYDVKM. CDR3 length equals 13 residues. Trimming took 1 base from V and 2 from J, leaving 6 bases between them. CDR3 in amino acids: CASSLLSPYEQYF. CDR3 nucleotides: TGTGCCAGCAGTTTATTGTCCCCCTACGAGCAGTACTTC.

The V call is TRBV28, the J call TRBJ1-2; D unclear. Trimming pared 4 bases from V and 8 bases from J, leaving 14 bases between. Germline V gene data show CDR1 as MDHEN and CDR2 as SYDVKM. CDR3 length: 13 residues. The CDR3 sequence: CASSSGLVFGYTF. For the CDR3, the DNA is TGTGCCAGCAGTTCCGGACTGGTGTTCGGCTACACCTTC.

The rearrangement uses TRBV29-1 and TRBJ1-5, with TRBD1 identical over 7 bases. V shed 7 bases and J 6 bases; nucleotides not matched to a gene: 9. The CDR3 runs 13 residues. Germline values: CDR1 SQVTM, CDR2 ANQGSEA. In DNA form, the CDR3 reads TGCAGCGCCCGACAGGGACCTGGTCAGCCCCAGCATTTT. Protein product: CSARQGPGQPQHF.

This clone came up a few times. The chain uses TRBV10-3 and TRBJ1-6; the match to TRBD1 covers 8 bases. CDR1 and CDR2 (germline): ENHRY, SYGVKD. This CDR3 comprises 15 residues. V was clipped by 6 bases and J by 6 bases; unmatched bases: 7. CDR3 sequence reads: CAISPTGGSNSPLHF. The CDR3 DNA sequence: TGTGCCATCAGCCCCACAGGGGGGAGTAATTCACCCCTCCACTTT.

The rearrangement links TRBV5-1 to TRBJ2-2; tentatively, D is TRBD1 (5 bases). V lost 7 bases and J lost 4, with 11 bases in between. CDR3 length equals 13 residues. Looked up from germline, CDR1 is SGHRS and CDR2 is YFSETQ. The CDR3 loop reads CASGRQSTGELFF. DNA for the CDR3: TGCGCCAGCGGCCGACAGTCCACCGGGGAGCTGTTTTTT. Based on the CDR3 plus reference TRBV5-1 and TRBJ2-2, the full variable domain is KAGVTQTPRYLIKTRGQQVTLSCSPISGHRSVSWYQQTPGQGLQFLFEYFSETQRNKGNFPGRFSGRQFSNSRSEMNVSTLELGDSALYLCASGRQSTGELFFGEGSRLTVL.

The rearrangement uses TRBV6-1 and TRBJ2-1, with unresolved D. The germline V gene has CDR1 MNHNS and CDR2 SASEGT. This CDR3 is 13 amino acids long. Trimming removed 6 bases at V and 8 bases at J, with 14 bases between. The CDR3 nucleotides are TGTGCCAGCAGGTCCTTTTCCGGCCATGAGCAGTTCTTC. This translates into CASRSFSGHEQFF.

The chain joins TRBV7-2 to TRBJ2-1, with D possibly matching TRBD2 (6 bases). The CDR3 spans 14 residues. Trimming removed 2 bases from V and 6 bases from J, with 11 bases in between. Germline lookup yields CDR1 SGHTA and CDR2 FQGNSA. The CDR3 here is CASSLYQGGNEQFF. Here the CDR3 DNA reads TGTGCCAGCAGCTTATATCAGGGAGGCAATGAGCAGTTCTTC.

The genes are TRBV4-3 and TRBJ1-2, with a weak D call TRBD1 (5 bases). Trimming pared 4 bases from V and 4 bases from J, leaving 16 bases between. This CDR3 region has 15 residues. Germline CDR1 and CDR2: LGHNA and YSLEER. CDR3 residues: CASSRDRQSIYGYTF. In DNA, the CDR3 is TGCGCCAGCAGCCGTGACAGACAAAGTATCTATGGCTACACCTTC.

The chain uses TRBV11-1 and TRBJ2-7; D possibly corresponds to TRBD2 (5 bases). V was cut by 1 base and J by 7 bases, with 8 bases left in between. The CDR3 spans 12 residues. The germline V gene encodes CDR1 SGHAT and CDR2 FQDESV (reference sequence). The CDR3 DNA reads as TGTGCCAGCAGCTTAGGGTCGGGAGAGCAGTACTTC. Its protein is CASSLGSGEQYF.

This chain links TRBV19 with TRBJ2-7; TRBD1 aligns across 7 bases. The CDR3 has 13 residues. V lost 7 bases and J lost 4; bases outside the gene matches: 7. The germline V gene has CDR1 LNHDA and CDR2 SQIVND (reference sequence). CDR3 region: CASTGTEIYEQYF. The CDR3 bases are TGTGCCAGTACCGGGACAGAAATTTACGAGCAGTACTTC.

This chain links TRBV6-6 with TRBJ1-1; tentative D call: TRBD1 (6 bases). Germline assignment: CDR1 MNHNY and CDR2 SVGAGI (reference sequence). Trimming left V 8 bases short and J 1 base short, with 8 bases between. This CDR3 is 12 amino acids long. The DNA of the CDR3 is TGTGCCAGCCGGACAGCGAACACTGAAGCTTTCTTT. It yields the protein CASRTANTEAFF.

V is TRBV6-6 and J is TRBJ1-2; 8 nucleotides line up with TRBD1. The CDR3 extends over 13 amino acids. The germline CDR1 and CDR2 sequences are MNHNY and SVGAGI (reference sequence). Germline trimming cut 6 bases from V and 6 bases from J; bases unmatched to any gene: 6. The CDR3 is CASRIGQGDGYTF. CDR3 coding DNA: TGTGCCAGCAGAATTGGACAGGGCGATGGCTACACCTTC.

This rearrangement joins TRBV7-9 to TRBJ2-5, with a weak D call TRBD2 (5 bases). The V and J ends lost 5 bases and 6 bases respectively, with 10 bases between them. The CDR3 spans 12 residues. The germline V gene encodes CDR1 SEHNR and CDR2 FQNEAQ (reference sequence). The CDR3: CASSRTPQTQYF. CDR3 bases: TGTGCCAGCAGCCGGACTCCTCAGACCCAGTACTTC.

The chain has TRBV7-9 and TRBJ1-2, with 11 bases lining up with TRBD1. The CDR3 runs to 15 residues. Germline-derived CDR1 and CDR2 are SEHNR and FQNEAQ (reference sequence). Unmatched junction bases numbered 6, after V lost 3 bases and J lost 6 bases. This CDR3 is CASSLGQGVRDGYTF. The DNA for the CDR3 is TGTGCCAGCAGCTTGGGACAGGGGGTGAGGGATGGCTACACCTTC.

The chain recombines TRBV5-1 with TRBJ2-7, with TRBD2 identical over 9 bases. V shed 1 base, J shed 2 bases, and the junction held 4 bases outside the gene matches. In germline, CDR1 is SGHRS, CDR2 YFSETQ. The CDR3 is 15 residues long. In DNA form, the CDR3 reads TGCGCCAGCAGCTTGCTAGCGGGATCCGCCTACGAGCAGTACTTC. Its translation: CASSLLAGSAYEQYF. Drawing the rest from reference TRBV5-1 and TRBJ2-7, the complete variable domain is KAGVTQTPRYLIKTRGQQVTLSCSPISGHRSVSWYQQTPGQGLQFLFEYFSETQRNKGNFPGRFSGRQFSNSRSEMNVSTLELGDSALYLCASSLLAGSAYEQYFGPGTRLTVT.

About this clone itself: Other DNA sequences in this sample translate to the same CDR3. V gene TRBV30 combines with J gene TRBJ1-3; unclear D gene. The V end was cut by 3 bases, the J end by 4 bases, with 10 bases between. Germline V gives CDR1 GTSNPN, CDR2 SVGIG (reference sequence). The CDR3 loop spans 13 amino acids. The CDR3 DNA follows: TGTGCCTGGAGCGGAGTCTCGGGAAACACCATATATTTT. Translation: CAWSGVSGNTIYF.

The genes are TRBV5-5 and TRBJ1-1; 7 bases are a match to TRBD1. V shed 0 bases, J shed 2 bases, and the junction held 10 bases outside the gene matches. The CDR3 runs 17 residues. Germline V gives CDR1 SGHKS, CDR2 YYEKEE (reference sequence). CDR3 in amino acids: CASSLGLWDRLNTEAFF. CDR3 bases: TGTGCCAGCAGCTTGGGTTTATGGGACAGACTAAACACTGAAGCTTTCTTT.

CDR3 loop: CAATPPGSNEQFF. The CDR3 DNA follows: TGTGCCGCCACACCCCCGGGGTCCAATGAGCAGTTCTTC. The chain couples TRBV30 to TRBJ2-1; D possibly corresponds to TRBD2 (5 bases). Germline loops: CDR1 GTSNPN, CDR2 SVGIG (reference sequence). Trimming removed 8 bases from V and 6 bases from J, with 17 bases in between. This CDR3 has 13 residues.

Notes on this clone: Other nucleotide sequences in the sample specify the same CDR3. V usage is TRBV5-1 and J usage is TRBJ2-7; TRBD2 is a possible D gene (6 bases). Between the trimmed V and J ends, which lost 0 bases and 1 base, there was a span of 11 bases. The CDR3 spans 15 residues. CDR1 is SGHRS and CDR2 is YFSETQ in the germline V gene. CDR3 region: CASSLAGTLSYEQYF. The CDR3 DNA follows: TGCGCCAGCAGCTTGGCGGGGACTTTATCCTACGAGCAGTACTTC.

The gene calls are TRBV4-3 and TRBJ2-7; 13 nucleotides agree with TRBD2. The trim removed 1 base at V and 3 bases at J, leaving 15 bases unmatched. Germline loops: CDR1 LGHNA, CDR2 YSLEER. The CDR3 has 20 amino acids. The chain's CDR3 is CASSQGVGGGLAGRFYEQYF. In nucleotides, the CDR3 is TGCGCCAGCAGCCAAGGAGTAGGGGGGGGACTAGCGGGAAGATTCTACGAGCAGTACTTC.